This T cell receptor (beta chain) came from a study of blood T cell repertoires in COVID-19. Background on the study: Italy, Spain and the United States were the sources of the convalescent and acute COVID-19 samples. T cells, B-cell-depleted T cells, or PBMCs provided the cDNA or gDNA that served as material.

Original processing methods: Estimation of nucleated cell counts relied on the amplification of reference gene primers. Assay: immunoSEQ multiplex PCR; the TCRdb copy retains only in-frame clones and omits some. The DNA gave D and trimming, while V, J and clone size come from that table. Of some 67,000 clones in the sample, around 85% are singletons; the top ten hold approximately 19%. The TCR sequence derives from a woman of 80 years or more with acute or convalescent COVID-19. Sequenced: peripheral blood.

The CDR3 loop is CASSPEGASTNEKLFF. The CDR3 DNA is TGTGCCAGCAGCCCCGAGGGGGCGTCAACTAATGAAAAACTGTTTTTT. The chain combines TRBV7-9 with TRBJ1-4; 7 positions match TRBD1. Germline V CDR1 and CDR2: SEHNR, FQNEAQ (reference sequence). Losses at the gene ends were 5 bases for V and 0 bases for J; bases not matched to a gene: 6. CDR3 length: 16 amino acids.